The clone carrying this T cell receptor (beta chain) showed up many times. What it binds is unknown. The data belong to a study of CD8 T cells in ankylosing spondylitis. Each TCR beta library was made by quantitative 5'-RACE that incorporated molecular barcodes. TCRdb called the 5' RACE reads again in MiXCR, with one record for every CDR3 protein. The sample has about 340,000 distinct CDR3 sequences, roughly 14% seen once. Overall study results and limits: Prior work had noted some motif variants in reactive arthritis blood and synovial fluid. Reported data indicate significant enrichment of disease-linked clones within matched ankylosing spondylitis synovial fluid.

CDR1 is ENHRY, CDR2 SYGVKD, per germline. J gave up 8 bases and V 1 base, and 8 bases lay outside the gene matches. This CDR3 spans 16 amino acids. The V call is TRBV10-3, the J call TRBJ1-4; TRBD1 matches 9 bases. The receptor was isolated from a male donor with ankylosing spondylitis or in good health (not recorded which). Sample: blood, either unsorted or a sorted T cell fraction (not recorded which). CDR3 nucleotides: TGTGCCATCAGTGAGTTCCCGGGACAGGGACGAGAAAAACTGTTTTTT. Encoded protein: CAISEFPGQGREKLFF.